A single sample gave rise to the 6 T cell receptor beta chains below, sequenced in a study of T-cell reconstitution after alpha-beta-depleted transplantation in children. Preparation of the TCRbeta library was carried out with unique molecular identifiers. TCRdb re-analysed the PCR reads in MiXCR, keeping a single row per CDR3 protein. The sample consists of around 490,000 distinct CDR3 sequences, 10% to 12% of them appearing once. Source: PBMCs, mostly from graft donor cells, taken 180 days after TCRalphabeta/CD19-depleted stem cell transplant. These receptors all come from a female patient aged 2-9 years who had a stem cell transplant for aplastic anemia, so the T cells may come from the graft donor.

V gene TRBV5-1 combines with J gene TRBJ1-5; a weak D match, TRBD1 (5 bases). CDR1 and CDR2 from the germline V gene are SGHRS and YFSETQ. The length of the CDR3 is 14 residues. Trimming took 0 bases from V and 7 from J, leaving 11 bases between them. The CDR3 nucleotides are TGCGCCAGCAGCTTGGAGCAGGGCGGCCAGCCCCAGCATTTT. Protein sequence: CASSLEQGGQPQHF.

In its sample, this clonotype was seen once. The V call is TRBV2, the J call TRBJ2-5, with D possibly being TRBD1 or TRBD2 (5 bases each). The CDR3 spans 16 residues. Trimming removed 8 bases from V and 0 bases from J, with 19 bases in between. Germline V gene lookup returns CDR1 SNHLY and CDR2 FYNNEI. CDR3 nucleotide sequence: TGTGCCAGCCCCGGGACCAGCGGAAACAACCAAGAGACCCAGTACTTC. Translation: CASPGTSGNNQETQYF.

V is TRBV20-1 and J is TRBJ2-1, with 8 bases matching TRBD2. Germline lookup yields CDR1 DFQATT and CDR2 SNEGSKA (reference sequence). V lost 1 base, J lost 4 bases, and 6 bases stayed unmatched. The CDR3 contains 15 residues. CDR3: CSARASSGRYNEQFF. The CDR3 DNA sequence: TGCAGTGCTAGAGCGTCTAGCGGGCGTTACAATGAGCAGTTCTTC.

This chain joins TRBV18 and TRBJ2-5; TRBD2 matches 7 bases. This CDR3 spans 16 amino acids. The J segment lost 2 bases and the V segment lost 2 bases, leaving 8 bases of the junction unmatched. Germline values: CDR1 KGHSH, CDR2 LQKENI. Written as DNA, the CDR3 is TGTGCCAGCTCACCAAACATCGGGAGGTTTCAAGAGACCCAGTACTTC. Translated, it gives CASSPNIGRFQETQYF.

The rearrangement links TRBV7-2 to TRBJ1-1, with a possible D match to TRBD1 (5 bases). This CDR3 spans 14 amino acids. Germline CDR1 is SGHTA and CDR2 is FQGNSA. The V and J ends lost 5 bases and 10 bases respectively, with 20 bases between them. The CDR3 protein is CASSLPGVQSSAFF. CDR3 nucleotides: TGTGCCAGCAGCCTCCCGGGGGTCCAGAGCTCAGCTTTCTTT.

This clonotype has only a few counts. This chain uses TRBV25-1 with TRBJ1-4, with 7 bases lining up with TRBD1. This CDR3 comprises 14 residues. Trimming removed 8 bases from V and 2 bases from J; junction bases left unmatched: 5. Germline values: CDR1 MGHDK, CDR2 SYGVNS. CDR3 nucleotide sequence: TGTGCCAGCGGAAAGACAGGGACTAATGAAAAACTGTTTTTT. Translated, it gives CASGKTGTNEKLFF.